These 6 T cell receptor beta chains were sequenced from one sample in a study of vaccination effects on CD4 cells after COVID-19. The data were produced by immunoSEQ multiplex PCR, yet TCRdb's version contains in-frame clones alone and is incomplete. Of over 45,000 clones in the sample, about three quarters are singletons; the top ten hold around 2.9%. These TCRs' antigens remain unknown. CD4+ T cell isolation took place after approximately 11 days of culture. Sequenced material: CD4+ T cells from PBMCs cultured without peptide, taken before COVID-19 vaccination. All receptors come from a human donor who received a COVID-19 vaccine.

This clone was seen a handful of times. V usage is TRBV10-1 and J usage is TRBJ2-5, with D tentatively TRBD1 or TRBD2 (5 bases each). The CDR3 sequence is 13 residues long. Germline CDR1 is WNHNN and CDR2 is SYGVQD (reference sequence). Trimming cost V 5 bases and J 2 bases, with 9 bases left between them. The CDR3, as DNA: TGCGCCAGCAGTCGAGGGGTACAAGAGACCCAGTACTTC. Protein sequence: CASSRGVQETQYF.

This sequence joins TRBV6-4 and TRBJ1-6; no clear D gene. Between the trimmed V and J ends, which lost 6 bases and 3 bases, there was a span of 12 bases. The length of the CDR3 is 15 residues. CDR1 MRHNA and CDR2 SNTAGT come from the germline V gene. The CDR3 is CASRPGLNYNSPLHF. The DNA for the CDR3 is TGTGCCAGCAGGCCTGGACTCAACTATAATTCACCCCTCCACTTT.

The genes are TRBV7-9 and TRBJ1-2; D ambiguous. Germline V gene data show CDR1 as SEHNR and CDR2 as FQNEAQ (reference sequence). CDR3 length: 12 residues. Trimming shortened V by 6 bases and J by 8 bases, and 13 bases separated the two germline ends. CDR3 residues: CASRAGSSGYTF. The CDR3 nucleotides are TGTGCCAGCAGGGCAGGCTCGAGCGGCTACACCTTC.

This clone was recorded a few times. This chain links TRBV24-1 with TRBJ1-3, with TRBD1 as a possible D gene (6 bases). Looked up from germline, CDR1 is KGHDR and CDR2 is SFDVKD. V shed 4 bases and J shed 8 bases, with 14 bases lying between them. This CDR3 is built from 14 residues. The CDR3 region has the DNA TGTGCCACCAGTGACGAACAGGGTCCGGACACCATATATTTT. Its translation is CATSDEQGPDTIYF.

The chain is built from TRBV4-1 and TRBJ1-1; 10 bases agree with TRBD1. Per the germline V gene, CDR1 is MGHRA and CDR2 is YSYEKL. Germline trimming cut 0 bases from V and 1 base from J; bases unmatched to any gene: 5. There are 17 residues in the CDR3. The CDR3 DNA sequence: TGCGCCAGCAGCCAAGATCTGAGACAGGGGGCGAACACTGAAGCTTTCTTT. Its protein product is CASSQDLRQGANTEAFF.

This clone was observed a handful of times. The gene calls are TRBV18 and TRBJ1-1; D call uncertain. CDR1 KGHSH and CDR2 LQKENI come from the germline V gene. V dropped 4 bases and J dropped 1 base, with 10 bases sitting between them. The CDR3 extends over 14 amino acids. This CDR3 reads CASSRFDKNTEAFF. The CDR3, as DNA: TGTGCCAGCTCACGCTTTGATAAGAACACTGAAGCTTTCTTT. The full variable domain, rest sourced from reference TRBV18 and TRBJ1-1, is NAGVMQNPRHLVRRRGQEARLRCSPMKGHSHVYWYRQLPEEGLKFMVYLQKENIIDESGMPKERFSAEFPKEGPSILRIQQVVRGDSAAYFCASSRFDKNTEAFFGQGTRLTVV.